This TCR beta chain comes out of a study of T cell repertoires in cytomegalovirus infection. Study results and limitations: HLA-C-restricted TCR beta clonotypes specific for CMV led the ex vivo response.

In regard to this clonotype: Its specificity is unknown.

V was pared by 6 bases and J by 0 bases, with 12 bases between. CDR1 SNHLY and CDR2 FYNNEI come from the germline V gene. CDR3 length: 14 amino acids. Each CDR3 protein gets one entry after TCRdb re-called the reads with MiXCR. This sample has hundreds of thousands of distinct CDR3 sequences, with about 42% found just once. Sample: cultured PBMCs, taken from culture after CMV antigen stimulation. The rearrangement uses TRBV2 and TRBJ2-7; D gene unclear. The sequence derives from a human donor in good health (CMV status not recorded). Some clones in this sample may be carry-over from other donors' samples. CDR3 protein: CASSQRAYSYEQYF. The CDR3 bases are TGTGCCAGCAGCCAAAGGGCCTACTCCTACGAGCAGTACTTC.